The 19 T cell receptor beta chains below come from one sample, sequenced in a study of T cells in Graves' hyperthyroidism and ophthalmopathy. Amplification yielded TCR beta CDR3 regions, with RNA transcripts as the source. HTBI primers were the set used in a first-round RT-PCR of the TCR CDR3. TCRdb fed the multiplex PCR reads into MiXCR, producing one record per CDR3 protein. The table has approximately 690,000 distinct CDR3 sequences, around 21% seen once. Sequencing was done on a sample of blood. Every receptor here comes from a man aged 25 to 45 with Graves' ophthalmopathy.

This clonotype was observed a handful of times. This sequence joins TRBV7-9 and TRBJ2-1, with 11 nucleotides matching TRBD2. This CDR3 comprises 15 residues. Germline lookup yields CDR1 SEHNR and CDR2 FQNEAQ (reference sequence). V lost 2 bases and J lost 15; bases outside the gene matches: 12. The CDR3: CASSLRSSGRTPPFF. CDR3 DNA: TGTGCCAGCAGCTTAAGGTCTAGCGGGAGGACCCCCCCGTTCTTC.

The chain carries TRBV18 and TRBJ2-5, with D perhaps matching TRBD1 or TRBD2 (5 bases each). The CDR3 contains 14 residues. Deletions cut 1 base from V and 5 bases from J, with 11 bases between. Germline assignment: CDR1 KGHSH and CDR2 LQKENI. The CDR3 region is CASSPQGTRETQYF. The CDR3 DNA is TGTGCCAGCTCACCACAGGGGACGCGGGAGACCCAGTACTTC.

This clonotype has only a few counts. The chain combines TRBV30 with TRBJ1-6; no reliable D call. The CDR3 extends over 14 amino acids. The germline gives CDR1 GTSNPN, CDR2 SVGIG (reference sequence). V shed 4 bases and J shed 0 bases, with 7 bases lying between them. The CDR3 nucleotides read TGTGCCTGGAAGGGAGGCTCCTATAATTCACCCCTCCACTTT. Translated, it gives CAWKGGSYNSPLHF.

The rearrangement joins TRBV27 to TRBJ2-7; TRBD2 matches at 9 bases. Germline V gene sequence: CDR1 MNHEY, CDR2 SMNVEV (reference sequence). The CDR3 contains 14 residues. V lost 8 bases, J lost 4 bases, and 9 bases stayed unmatched. CDR3 DNA sequence: TGTGCCAGCTCCCGGGGGCTAGCGGGGTACGAGCAGTACTTC. Its protein is CASSRGLAGYEQYF.

This clonotype was counted at least ten times. This rearrangement joins TRBV2 to TRBJ1-3; TRBD1 agrees at 7 bases. V was pared by 1 base and J by 0 bases, with 12 bases of the junction left unmatched. The CDR3 totals 19 residues. Germline V gene lookup returns CDR1 SNHLY and CDR2 FYNNEI. The CDR3 loop is CASSEVAWAGQISGNTIYF. The DNA of the CDR3 is TGTGCCAGCAGTGAAGTCGCATGGGCGGGACAGATCTCTGGAAACACCATATATTTT.

The chain is built from TRBV5-1 and TRBJ2-5, with 7 bases identical to TRBD1. V was pared by 4 bases and J by 4 bases, with 7 bases of the junction left unmatched. Germline V gives CDR1 SGHRS, CDR2 YFSETQ. The CDR3 contains 14 residues. The CDR3 DNA is TGCGCCAGCAGCCAGGACAGGTTAGGAGAGACCCAGTACTTC. It is translated as CASSQDRLGETQYF. Full variable domain (missing parts from reference TRBV5-1 and TRBJ2-5): KAGVTQTPRYLIKTRGQQVTLSCSPISGHRSVSWYQQTPGQGLQFLFEYFSETQRNKGNFPGRFSGRQFSNSRSEMNVSTLELGDSALYLCASSQDRLGETQYFGPGTRLLVL.

The J gene is TRBJ2-1, the V gene TRBV6-9; no firm D call. V dropped 3 bases and J dropped 9 bases, with 12 bases sitting between them. Germline V gene data show CDR1 as MNHGY and CDR2 as SVAAGI. The CDR3 length is 13 residues. The CDR3 region has the DNA TGTGCCAGCAGTTACCCGCATACGATTGAGCAGTTCTTC. Protein: CASSYPHTIEQFF.

In this sample, this clonotype turned up a few times. The chain is built from TRBV28 and TRBJ1-5; 10 bases are shared with TRBD1. The CDR3 totals 15 residues. The V gene's germline CDR1 is MDHEN and CDR2 SYDVKM. Trimming at V came to 5 bases and at J to 6 bases, leaving 7 bases not matched to a gene. CDR3 protein: CASSPRDRGFQPQHF. For the CDR3, the DNA is TGTGCCAGCAGTCCTCGGGACAGGGGCTTTCAGCCCCAGCATTTT. The whole variable domain, filled in from reference TRBV28 and TRBJ1-5, reads DVKVTQSSRYLVKRTGEKVFLECVQDMDHENMFWYRQDPGLGLRLIYFSYDVKMKEKGDIPEGYSVSREKKERFSLILESASTNQTSMYLCASSPRDRGFQPQHFGDGTRLSIL.

Only a few counts were recorded for this clonotype. V gene TRBV7-2 combines with J gene TRBJ2-7; a weak D match, TRBD2 (6 bases). This CDR3 is built from 13 residues. The V and J ends lost 5 bases and 5 bases respectively, with 13 bases between them. The germline CDR1 and CDR2 sequences are SGHTA and FQGNSA. Here the CDR3 DNA reads TGTGCCAGCAGCGTGACTAGTTCCCACGAGCAGTACTTC. This translates into CASSVTSSHEQYF. The full variable domain, completed using reference TRBV7-2 and TRBJ2-7, is GAGVSQSPSNKVTEKGKDVELRCDPISGHTALYWYRQSLGQGLEFLIYFQGNSAPDKSGLPSDRFSAERTGGSVSTLTIQRTQQEDSAVYLCASSVTSSHEQYFGPGTRLTVT.

In this sample, this clonotype turned up a few times. The chain combines TRBV27 with TRBJ2-1; D call uncertain. The CDR3 has 13 amino acids. The V and J ends lost 5 bases and 2 bases respectively, with 7 bases between them. CDR1 is MNHEY and CDR2 is SMNVEV in the germline V gene (reference sequence). The DNA for the CDR3 is TGTGCCAGCAGTCCAACAACCTACAATGAGCAGTTCTTC. Translating gives CASSPTTYNEQFF.

The V call is TRBV7-9, the J call TRBJ1-1; 7 positions agree with TRBD1. Losses at the gene ends were 6 bases for V and 1 base for J; bases not matched to a gene: 8. Per germline, CDR1 SEHNR and CDR2 FQNEAQ (reference sequence). The CDR3 covers 15 residues. CDR3: CASSLGTAPNTEAFF. DNA of the CDR3: TGTGCCAGCAGTTTGGGGACAGCCCCGAACACTGAAGCTTTCTTT.

Ten or more counts support this clonotype. The V gene is TRBV2, the J gene TRBJ2-2; unclear D gene. CDR1 is SNHLY, CDR2 FYNNEI, per germline. This CDR3 contains 15 residues. The germline V and J ends were trimmed by 8 bases and 1 base, with 14 bases remaining between them. The CDR3 DNA reads TGTGCCAGCGCTTGGCGGAGCCGGAACACCGGGGAGCTGTTTTTT. Translation gives CASAWRSRNTGELFF.

Details on this clonotype: A read error may explain this, as a much larger clone is one base away. This sequence joins TRBV28 and TRBJ2-3; no clear D gene. Germline lookup yields CDR1 MDHEN and CDR2 SYDVKM. CDR3 length: 16 residues. This CDR3 reads CASSLGQLFSTDMQYF. The CDR3 DNA is TGTGCCAGCAGTCTAGGCCAGCTGTTTAGCACAGATATGCAGTATTTT.

The V gene is TRBV27, the J gene TRBJ1-1; 7 bases fit TRBD1. J lost 0 bases, V lost 6 bases, and 7 bases had no gene match. The CDR3 loop spans 15 amino acids. Germline V gene data show CDR1 as MNHEY and CDR2 as SMNVEV (reference sequence). The CDR3, as DNA: TGTGCCAGCAGGCGCGGGACAGAGATGAACACTGAAGCTTTCTTT. Amino acid sequence: CASRRGTEMNTEAFF.

In its sample, this clonotype was seen many times. V usage is TRBV11-2 and J usage is TRBJ2-3; TRBD1 might be the D (6 bases). The CDR3 extends over 15 amino acids. Per the germline V gene, CDR1 is SGHAT and CDR2 is FQNNGV. The ends were cut back, 3 bases at V and 5 bases at J, with 15 bases in the middle. The CDR3 nucleotides read TGTGCCAGCAGCTTTCGACAGGTGCTCGGAGATACGCAGTATTTT. It is translated as CASSFRQVLGDTQYF.

This rearrangement joins TRBV20-1 to TRBJ1-1, with D unclear. Trimming cost V 3 bases and J 1 base, with 12 bases left between them. The length of the CDR3 is 14 residues. The germline V gene has CDR1 DFQATT and CDR2 SNEGSKA (reference sequence). In nucleotides, the CDR3 is TGCAGTGCTAGCGGTGGGCAGAAGAACACTGAAGCTTTCTTT. Its protein is CSASGGQKNTEAFF.

This chain links TRBV28 with TRBJ1-5; TRBD1 matches at 9 bases. The CDR3 contains 15 residues. The trim removed 5 bases at V and 8 bases at J, leaving 10 bases unmatched. Per germline, CDR1 MDHEN and CDR2 SYDVKM. Written as DNA, the CDR3 is TGTGCCAGCAGTCTCGCCGGGACAGGGAAGGAGCCCCAGCATTTT. Its protein product is CASSLAGTGKEPQHF.

This clonotype came up a few times. The J gene is TRBJ2-2, the V gene TRBV30; D is undetermined. Germline-derived CDR1 and CDR2 are GTSNPN and SVGIG (reference sequence). Trimming took 1 base from V and 5 from J, leaving 5 bases between them. The CDR3 is 12 amino acids. In nucleotides, the CDR3 is TGTGCCTGGAGTGAGACAACCGGGGAGCTGTTTTTT. It translates to CAWSETTGELFF.

This clonotype was observed a handful of times. This chain joins TRBV7-8 and TRBJ2-1; 9 bases are shared with TRBD2. Germline CDR1 SGHVS, CDR2 FQNEAQ. Losses at the gene ends were 5 bases for V and 5 bases for J; bases not matched to a gene: 7. CDR3 size: 15 residues. CDR3 DNA: TGTGCCAGCAGCCCTAGCGGGATATCCCACAATGAGCAGTTCTTC. This gives the protein CASSPSGISHNEQFF.